The clone carrying this T cell receptor beta chain occurred once. Antigen specificity is unknown. The V end lost 1 base, the J end lost 3 bases, and 16 bases lay between the germline ends. Germline CDR1 SGHRS, CDR2 YFSETQ. This CDR3 comprises 17 residues. The record originates from a study of CD8+ T cells in alopecia areata. About the research overall: Treatment ran 6 to 18 months, with 6 months of follow-up afterward.

Whole-study findings and limits: Scalp sample sequencing also detects resident alphabeta T cells of normal skin. Tofacitinib yielded significantly lower scalp clonality and fewer expanded CD8+ clones among the top 100.

Extracted RNA was reverse transcribed, and the resulting cDNA served as sequencing template. TCRdb's table, derived via immunoSEQ multiplex PCR, lists solely in-frame clones and lacks some. The sample lists 150,000 to 250,000 clones, roughly three fifths occurring once. Indicated treatment: oral pan-JAK inhibitor, 5-10 mg twice daily. The specimen was CD4+ T cells sorted from blood, collected at week 4, from a patient treated with tofacitinib. This sequence joins TRBV5-1 and TRBJ1-4; D is perhaps TRBD1 (6 bases). The clonotype was recovered from a human donor with alopecia areata. The CDR3: CASSLLSGASANEKLFF. CDR3 DNA: TGCGCCAGCAGCTTGTTGTCAGGGGCGTCGGCTAATGAAAAACTGTTTTTT.